Each of the 23 T cell receptor beta chains below was sequenced from the same sample in a study of OX40 agonist ivuxolimab in advanced cancers. TCRdb's table, derived via immunoSEQ multiplex PCR, lists solely in-frame clones and lacks some. The profile shows tens of thousands of clones, over 80% of them singletons. This material consisted of CD4+ or CD8+ T cells sorted from blood, taken in a trial of the OX40 agonist ivuxolimab. Receptors were obtained from an adult with an advanced solid tumor such as melanoma, head and neck, liver or kidney cancer.

This clone appeared once. The V gene is TRBV23-1, the J gene TRBJ1-3, with 7 bases lining up with TRBD1. TRBV23-1 is an ORF for which the function is uncertain. Trimming cost V 3 bases and J 0 bases; bases outside gene matches: 8. CDR3 length: 17 residues. CDR3 sequence reads: CASSHTSGTASGNTIYF. In nucleotides, the CDR3 is TGCGCCAGCAGTCATACCTCAGGGACAGCCTCTGGAAACACCATATATTTT.

This chain uses TRBV5-1 with TRBJ1-1, with 9 positions matching TRBD1. CDR3 size: 16 residues. V lost 1 base, J lost 4 bases, and 8 bases stayed unmatched. Germline CDR1 reads SGHRS; CDR2 reads YFSETQ. CDR3 protein: CASSLMIGTGITEAFF. DNA of the CDR3: TGCGCCAGCAGCTTGATGATCGGGACAGGGATCACTGAAGCTTTCTTT.

This clone appeared once. V usage is TRBV7-9 and J usage is TRBJ2-7; TRBD1 aligns across 12 bases. The CDR3 loop spans 14 amino acids. CDR1 is SEHNR and CDR2 is FQNEAQ in the germline V gene (reference sequence). J lost 9 bases, V lost 1 base, and 4 bases had no gene match. CDR3 DNA: TGTGCCAGCAGCTTAGGGGGACAGGGGGCAAGGCAGTACTTC. This sequence encodes CASSLGGQGARQYF.

Remarks on this clone: At one end, the junction sequence differs from germline, possibly due to a read error. The rearrangement links TRBV7-7 to TRBJ1-1; perhaps TRBD1 as D (5 bases). The CDR3 has 13 amino acids. From germline, CDR1 is SSHAT and CDR2 FNYEAQ (reference sequence). In DNA form, the CDR3 reads TGTGCTAGCAGCTTGGGGGACAACACTGAAGCTTTCTTT. It codes for CASSLGDNTEAFF.

The chain joins TRBV18 to TRBJ2-7, with D unresolved. With 3 bases removed from V and 3 bases from J, the gap between germline ends came to 12 bases. Germline V gene lookup returns CDR1 KGHSH and CDR2 LQKENI. The CDR3 sequence is 14 residues long. The CDR3 here is CASSPHRELYEQYF. CDR3 DNA: TGTGCCAGCTCACCGCATCGTGAACTCTACGAGCAGTACTTC.

This chain connects TRBV13 to TRBJ2-2, with TRBD2 matching over 9 bases. CDR1 PRHDT and CDR2 FYEKMQ come from the germline V gene (reference sequence). The CDR3 extends over 17 amino acids. V lost 5 bases and J lost 6; bases outside the gene matches: 13. The CDR3: CASSPSLAGVGAGELFF. Written as DNA, the CDR3 is TGTGCCAGCAGCCCTTCCTTAGCGGGAGTGGGAGCCGGGGAGCTGTTTTTT.

The chain carries TRBV19 and TRBJ1-2; perhaps TRBD1 as D (6 bases). In germline, CDR1 is LNHDA, CDR2 SQIVND (reference sequence). V lost 5 bases and J lost 7, with 23 bases in between. The CDR3 is 16 residues long. The CDR3 region has the DNA TGTGCCAGTAGTGACGATTTTTGGCGGACAGTCGCTGGCTACACCTTC. Residues: CASSDDFWRTVAGYTF.

This clone was detected only once. V and J are TRBV4-1 and TRBJ1-5; D is unresolved. Trimming took 1 base from V and 0 from J, leaving 7 bases between them. The germline V gene encodes CDR1 MGHRA and CDR2 YSYEKL. The CDR3 consists of 15 residues. DNA of the CDR3: TGCGCCAGCAGCCAAGTGGCGTATAGCAATCAGCCCCAGCATTTT. Its protein product is CASSQVAYSNQPQHF.

This clone was observed once. This sequence joins TRBV6-4 and TRBJ2-4; D remains ambiguous. Between the trimmed V and J ends, which lost 3 bases and 0 bases, there was a span of 9 bases. This CDR3 has 15 amino acids. CDR1 MRHNA and CDR2 SNTAGT come from the germline V gene. The CDR3 DNA reads TGTGCCAGCAGTGAACTACGACTAGCCAAAAACATTCAGTACTTC. Its translation: CASSELRLAKNIQYF.

The chain couples TRBV28 to TRBJ2-1; 10 nucleotides line up with TRBD2. CDR1 MDHEN and CDR2 SYDVKM come from the germline V gene. Germline trimming cut 7 bases from V and 5 bases from J; bases unmatched to any gene: 5. CDR3 length equals 14 residues. The CDR3 is CASTQLAGDNEQFF. The CDR3 nucleotides are TGTGCCAGCACCCAGCTAGCGGGGGACAATGAGCAGTTCTTC.

The chain carries TRBV13 and TRBJ2-2; D call uncertain. From germline, CDR1 is PRHDT and CDR2 FYEKMQ (reference sequence). Trimming took off 5 bases at V and 6 bases at J, with 16 bases between the two ends. CDR3 length equals 15 residues. The CDR3 coding sequence is TGTGCCAGCAGCCCCCCGGACCGCAGTCCCGGGGAGCTGTTTTTT. It specifies CASSPPDRSPGELFF.

J is TRBJ2-7 and V is TRBV5-6, with a possible D match to TRBD1 (5 bases). Germline assignment: CDR1 SGHDT and CDR2 YYEEEE. V lost 4 bases and J lost 0, with 23 bases in between. The CDR3 has 18 amino acids. The CDR3 region is CASSPGAGWTSNSYEQYF. The DNA for the CDR3 is TGTGCCAGCAGCCCTGGGGCTGGCTGGACCTCGAACTCCTACGAGCAGTACTTC.

This clone was detected only once. The chain employs TRBV6-1 and TRBJ2-2, with D unclear. The CDR3 loop spans 14 amino acids. Germline CDR1 MNHNS, CDR2 SASEGT. Trimming shortened V by 5 bases and J by 3 bases, and 10 bases separated the two germline ends. CDR3 in amino acids: CASSIYTDTGELFF. CDR3 bases: TGTGCCAGCAGTATATACACGGACACCGGGGAGCTGTTTTTT.

This chain's CDR3 is CASTPTGNHYSNQPQHF. The DNA of the CDR3 is TGTGCCAGCACCCCTACAGGGAACCATTATAGCAATCAGCCCCAGCATTTT. The rearrangement links TRBV5-5 to TRBJ1-5; D is possibly TRBD1 (6 bases). This CDR3 contains 17 residues. Germline assignment: CDR1 SGHKS and CDR2 YYEKEE (reference sequence). Trimming removed 6 bases from V and 0 bases from J, with 19 bases in between.

The rearrangement uses TRBV5-4 and TRBJ2-2, with D perhaps TRBD1 (5 bases). With 0 bases removed from V and 3 bases from J, the gap between germline ends came to 12 bases. The CDR3 extends over 16 amino acids. CDR1 and CDR2 from the germline V gene are SGHNT and YYREEE (reference sequence). CDR3 in DNA: TGTGCCAGCAGCTTGGGTCTTCAGGGCTACACCGGGGAGCTGTTTTTT. Translating it yields CASSLGLQGYTGELFF.

The sample holds one count of this clone. The chain links TRBV7-9 to TRBJ2-7, with D unresolved. The length of the CDR3 is 14 residues. Between the trimmed V and J ends, which lost 1 base and 2 bases, there was a span of 9 bases. CDR1 SEHNR and CDR2 FQNEAQ come from the germline V gene (reference sequence). CDR3 protein: CASSLVDGTYEQYF. CDR3 bases: TGTGCCAGCAGCTTAGTAGACGGAACCTACGAGCAGTACTTC.

The chain links TRBV7-3 to TRBJ2-5; 10 positions agree with TRBD2. Losses at the gene ends were 2 bases for V and 5 bases for J; bases not matched to a gene: 2. This CDR3 spans 14 amino acids. Germline CDR1 and CDR2: SGHTA and FQGTGA. CDR3 DNA: TGTGCCAGCAGCTTACTAGCGGGAGTGGAGACCCAGTACTTC. Its translation is CASSLLAGVETQYF.

J is TRBJ2-5 and V is TRBV9, with 9 positions matching TRBD1. In germline, CDR1 is SGDLS, CDR2 YYNGEE. V gave up 0 bases and J gave up 11 bases; unmatched junction bases: 8. This CDR3 is built from 14 residues. The CDR3 sequence is CASSVEGQGLQQYF. The CDR3, as DNA: TGTGCCAGCAGCGTAGAGGGACAGGGATTACAGCAGTACTTC.

CDR3 protein: CASSPTPMDGTNTIYF. The CDR3 DNA is TGTGCCAGCTCACCAACGCCGATGGACGGGACAAACACCATATATTTT. V is TRBV18 and J is TRBJ1-3; D perhaps matches TRBD1 (5 bases). Germline CDR1 KGHSH, CDR2 LQKENI. With 2 bases removed from V and 6 bases from J, the gap between germline ends came to 17 bases. The CDR3 length is 16 residues.

The chain links TRBV28 to TRBJ1-2; D is unclear. The CDR3 loop spans 13 amino acids. CDR1 is MDHEN, CDR2 SYDVKM, per germline. Deletions cut 3 bases from V and 3 bases from J, with 8 bases between. The CDR3 here is CASSLGLDYGYTF. The CDR3 coding sequence is TGTGCCAGCAGTTTGGGCCTTGACTATGGCTACACCTTC.

This chain connects TRBV7-2 to TRBJ2-1; 9 bases agree with TRBD1. Unmatched junction bases numbered 2, after V lost 3 bases and J lost 2 bases. The CDR3 consists of 15 residues. Germline CDR1 reads SGHTA; CDR2 reads FQGNSA. CDR3 DNA sequence: TGTGCCAGCAGCTTTCGACAGGGGGCCTACAATGAGCAGTTCTTC. Amino acids: CASSFRQGAYNEQFF.

V gene TRBV11-3 combines with J gene TRBJ2-1; no definite D call. Deletions cut 5 bases from V and 7 bases from J, with 12 bases between. The germline CDR1 and CDR2 sequences are SGHNT and YENEEA. This CDR3 is built from 13 residues. This CDR3 reads CASSQRTRNEQFF. The CDR3, as DNA: TGTGCCAGCAGCCAACGGACGAGGAATGAGCAGTTCTTC.

The chain uses TRBV30 and TRBJ2-3, with D tentatively TRBD1 or TRBD2 (6 bases each). Germline V CDR1 and CDR2: GTSNPN, SVGIG (reference sequence). This CDR3 comprises 14 residues. Trimming removed 4 bases at V and 3 bases at J, with 14 bases between. CDR3 loop: CAWTPLGGTDTQYF. In DNA, the CDR3 is TGTGCCTGGACCCCCCTAGGGGGGACAGATACGCAGTATTTT.